This TCR beta chain is from a study of CD8 T cells in Susac syndrome. Study-wide results and caveats: The number of individuals included in the study's TCR sequencing and HLA analysis was acknowledged as relatively small.

The CDR3 sequence is 12 residues long. In germline, CDR1 is DFQATT, CDR2 SNEGSKA (reference sequence). Trimming took 6 bases from V and 5 from J, leaving 11 bases between them. Comments on this clonotype: Its antigen is not known.

When the RNA was reverse transcribed, random hexamers were used with an input of roughly 0.45 to 1 ug. TCRdb reanalysed the immunoSEQ multiplex PCR reads using MiXCR and keeps one entry per CDR3 protein. The sample has 120,000 or so distinct CDR3 sequences, roughly 94% seen once. The rearrangement uses TRBV20-1 and TRBJ1-5; D unclear. This sequence originates from a human donor with Susac syndrome. The source material was CD8+ T cells from PBMCs. The CDR3 loop reads CSAGGLDQPQHF. The CDR3 nucleotides are TGCAGTGCGGGCGGATTGGATCAGCCCCAGCATTTT.